These 24 T cell receptor beta chains were sequenced from one sample in a study of blood T cell repertoires in COVID-19 (TCRdb year 2020). The library was built by means of the immunoSEQ multiplex PCR assay. The clones in this table, taken by TCRdb from immuneACCESS, are in-frame only. Not every clone is retained; where verified, under half of the shortfall comes from an unresolved V gene, and the cause of the rest is unknown. For this sample there are roughly 170,000 clones; 87% appear just once. The biggest ten clones account for 0.8% to 1% of the sample. Specimen: peripheral blood. The receptors were sampled from a woman aged 18-29 years who had recovered from COVID-19.

The chain carries TRBV6-5 and TRBJ2-1; the D gene is possibly TRBD2 (6 bases). The CDR3 covers 16 residues. The germline V and J ends were trimmed by 0 bases and 5 bases, with 14 bases remaining between them. Germline lookup yields CDR1 MNHEY and CDR2 SVGAGI. In nucleotides, the CDR3 is TGTGCCAGCAGTTACTCGCTTGCTAGCGCCGACAATGAGCAGTTCTTC. This sequence encodes CASSYSLASADNEQFF.

This clone was detected once. CDR3 nucleotides: TGTGCCAGCAGCTTGCGGCTAGCGGGGATCTACGAGCAGTACTTC. This codes for CASSLRLAGIYEQYF. The J gene is TRBJ2-7, the V gene TRBV5-4; 9 nucleotides agree with TRBD2. J lost 3 bases, V lost 1 base, and 5 bases had no gene match. Germline CDR1 and CDR2: SGHNT and YYREEE (reference sequence). The length of the CDR3 is 15 residues.

V is TRBV2 and J is TRBJ2-1, with 9 bases fitting TRBD2. Per the germline V gene, CDR1 is SNHLY and CDR2 is FYNNEI. The J segment lost 1 base and the V segment lost 6 bases, leaving 22 bases of the junction unmatched. The CDR3 is made up of 21 amino acids. The CDR3 loop is CASRGSPGLAPGQRSYNEQFF. In DNA, the CDR3 is TGTGCCAGCAGGGGGTCACCGGGACTAGCCCCCGGGCAGCGTTCCTACAATGAGCAGTTCTTC. The whole variable domain, remainder taken from reference TRBV2 and TRBJ2-1, is EPEVTQTPSHQVTQMGQEVILRCVPISNHLYFYWYRQILGQKVEFLVSFYNNEISEKSEIFDDQFSVERPDGSNFTLKIRSTKLEDSAMYFCASRGSPGLAPGQRSYNEQFFGPGTRLTVL.

This clone was counted a single time. The CDR3 loop reads CASSTQGNRNQPQHF. CDR3 DNA sequence: TGTGCCAGCTCAACACAGGGGAACCGCAATCAGCCCCAGCATTTT. The chain carries TRBV18 and TRBJ1-5; 7 bases align to TRBD1. There are 15 residues in the CDR3. The J segment lost 2 bases and the V segment lost 5 bases, leaving 6 bases of the junction unmatched. Germline values: CDR1 KGHSH, CDR2 LQKENI.

In nucleotides, the CDR3 is TGTGCCAGCAGGACAAAAAACAGGGCCACCCTCCACTTT. Its translation: CASRTKNRATLHF. The rearrangement uses TRBV5-6 and TRBJ1-6; tentative D call: TRBD1 (6 bases). V was shortened by 5 bases and J by 14 bases, with 17 bases between the two germline ends. The CDR3 has 13 residues. Looked up from germline, CDR1 is SGHDT and CDR2 is YYEEEE.

This chain links TRBV29-1 with TRBJ1-1; D may be TRBD1 (5 bases). The length of the CDR3 is 12 residues. With 7 bases removed from V and 4 bases from J, the gap between germline ends came to 13 bases. CDR1 and CDR2 (germline): SQVTM, ANQGSEA. CDR3 DNA sequence: TGCAGCGCCGGGACTGAGGGCACTGAAGCTTTCTTT. Translation gives CSAGTEGTEAFF.

The chain links TRBV30 to TRBJ2-5; 13 bases line up with TRBD2. The CDR3 totals 18 residues. V lost 2 bases, J lost 0 bases, and 9 bases stayed unmatched. From germline, CDR1 is GTSNPN and CDR2 SVGIG (reference sequence). The CDR3 is CAWSLRTSGRVYQETQYF. The CDR3 nucleotides are TGTGCCTGGAGTCTCCGGACTAGCGGGAGAGTGTACCAAGAGACCCAGTACTTC.

V is TRBV5-1 and J is TRBJ1-1; 8 bases fit TRBD1. Unmatched junction bases numbered 8, after V lost 0 bases and J lost 7 bases. The germline CDR1 and CDR2 sequences are SGHRS and YFSETQ. The CDR3 runs 15 residues. CDR3 sequence: CASSLVALGTGEAFF. In nucleotides, the CDR3 is TGCGCCAGCAGCTTGGTTGCACTAGGGACAGGTGAAGCTTTCTTT.

This chain links TRBV6-5 with TRBJ1-3, with TRBD1 matching 9 bases. The CDR3 totals 15 residues. Germline trimming cut 6 bases from V and 3 bases from J; bases unmatched to any gene: 6. Germline V gene data show CDR1 as MNHEY and CDR2 as SVGAGI. This chain's CDR3 is CASRPGQGFGNTIYF. DNA for the CDR3: TGTGCCAGCAGGCCGGGACAGGGATTTGGAAACACCATATATTTT.

This clone was recorded at least ten times. The genes are TRBV6-4 and TRBJ2-3; 15 bases line up with TRBD2. The junction had 4 bases not matched to a gene; V was cut back by 3 bases and J by 6 bases. Germline-derived CDR1 and CDR2 are MRHNA and SNTAGT. CDR3 length equals 16 residues. In nucleotides, the CDR3 is TGTGCCAGCAGTGATGGGACTAGCGGGGGGCCCGATACGCAGTATTTT. Its translation is CASSDGTSGGPDTQYF.

The chain links TRBV4-1 to TRBJ1-5, with a weak D call TRBD1 (6 bases). Germline V gene lookup returns CDR1 MGHRA and CDR2 YSYEKL. The V and J ends lost 4 bases and 4 bases respectively, with 17 bases between them. The CDR3 length is 16 residues. CDR3 DNA sequence: TGCGCCAGCAGCCCCGAAGGTCCAGGGGAGAATCAGCCCCAGCATTTT. Protein: CASSPEGPGENQPQHF.

The J gene is TRBJ2-6, the V gene TRBV30; possibly TRBD1 for D (5 bases). The V gene's germline CDR1 is GTSNPN and CDR2 SVGIG (reference sequence). The CDR3 extends over 14 amino acids. Trimming removed 4 bases from V and 0 bases from J, with 7 bases in between. The CDR3 DNA sequence: TGTGCCTGGAAAAGGGGCTCTGGGGCCAACGTCCTGACTTTC. Amino acids: CAWKRGSGANVLTF.

This chain links TRBV7-9 with TRBJ1-5, with no clear D. Germline V gene sequence: CDR1 SEHNR, CDR2 FQNEAQ (reference sequence). V was clipped by 4 bases and J by 3 bases, with 13 bases between them. This CDR3 is built from 15 residues. The CDR3 sequence: CASSSSSTNNQPQHF. The CDR3 DNA is TGTGCCAGCAGCTCATCTTCTACCAACAATCAGCCCCAGCATTTT.

The rearrangement uses TRBV27 and TRBJ1-1, with 8 bases identical to TRBD1. Germline values: CDR1 MNHEY, CDR2 SMNVEV (reference sequence). The V gene end was trimmed by 3 bases and the J gene end by 4 bases; junction bases not matched to a gene: 4. The CDR3 is made up of 14 amino acids. CDR3 DNA sequence: TGTGCCAGCAGTTTGACCACAGGGGGCACTGAAGCTTTCTTT. Translated: CASSLTTGGTEAFF.

The chain recombines TRBV19 with TRBJ1-3; no firm D call. Germline V gives CDR1 LNHDA, CDR2 SQIVND (reference sequence). CDR3 length: 20 amino acids. Trimming removed 3 bases at V and 0 bases at J, with 24 bases between. The chain's CDR3 is CASSIFSPRLAGISGNTIYF. In DNA form, the CDR3 reads TGTGCCAGTAGTATCTTTTCCCCCCGGTTGGCAGGCATCTCTGGAAACACCATATATTTT.

This clone was detected only a few times. J is TRBJ1-2 and V is TRBV19; 11 bases are shared with TRBD1. Germline V gives CDR1 LNHDA, CDR2 SQIVND (reference sequence). After removal of 3 bases from V and 6 bases from J, the junction contained 3 bases not matched to a gene. The CDR3 is 14 amino acids. The CDR3 loop is CASSIGQGANGYTF. Here the CDR3 DNA reads TGTGCCAGTAGTATTGGACAGGGGGCGAATGGCTACACCTTC.

This chain links TRBV6-5 with TRBJ2-3; TRBD2 agrees at 7 bases. The V gene's germline CDR1 is MNHEY and CDR2 SVGAGI. CDR3 length equals 15 residues. With 7 bases clipped from V and 1 base from J, the junction kept 8 bases outside the gene matches. The CDR3 region is CASIRRERGTDTQYF. CDR3 bases: TGTGCCAGCATAAGGCGGGAGAGGGGCACAGATACGCAGTATTTT.

This clone has only one observation. The genes are TRBV6-5 and TRBJ2-1; 10 bases are shared with TRBD2. This CDR3 comprises 15 residues. Germline V gene lookup returns CDR1 MNHEY and CDR2 SVGAGI. V was pared by 6 bases and J by 3 bases, with 5 bases of the junction left unmatched. In DNA form, the CDR3 reads TGTGCCAGCAGCCTGGCTAGCGGGAGCTACAATGAGCAGTTCTTC. Protein sequence: CASSLASGSYNEQFF.

In DNA form, the CDR3 reads TGTGCCAGCAGCCCGACAGGTCCCCGACAGCCCCAGCATTTT. Amino acids: CASSPTGPRQPQHF. The rearrangement uses TRBV6-2 or TRBV6-3 and TRBJ1-5, with D possibly matching TRBD1 (6 bases). There are 14 residues in the CDR3. Germline assignment: CDR1 MNHEY and CDR2 SVGEGT. With 6 bases removed from V and 7 bases from J, the gap between germline ends came to 16 bases.

The sample holds a few counts of this clone. The chain uses TRBV28 and TRBJ2-5; possibly TRBD2 for D (5 bases). Trimming shortened V by 6 bases and J by 2 bases, and 10 bases separated the two germline ends. Germline V gives CDR1 MDHEN, CDR2 SYDVKM. This CDR3 spans 13 amino acids. This chain's CDR3 is CASRPSGQETQYF. CDR3 nucleotide sequence: TGTGCCAGCAGGCCCAGCGGTCAAGAGACCCAGTACTTC.

The gene calls are TRBV11-2 and TRBJ2-7; TRBD2 agrees at 12 bases. Unmatched junction bases numbered 4, after V lost 5 bases and J lost 2 bases. The CDR3 spans 15 residues. Germline CDR1 reads SGHAT; CDR2 reads FQNNGV. As DNA, the CDR3 is TGTGCCAGCAGCCCTAGCGGGGGGGCCACCTACGAGCAGTACTTC. Protein: CASSPSGGATYEQYF.

The chain employs TRBV7-9 and TRBJ2-1; the match to TRBD2 covers 12 bases. J gave up 4 bases and V 7 bases, and 5 bases lay outside the gene matches. The CDR3 runs to 15 residues. Germline CDR1 and CDR2: SEHNR and FQNEAQ (reference sequence). CDR3 bases: TGTGCCAGCACCGCTAGCGGGAGGGGTTACAATGAGCAGTTCTTC. This sequence encodes CASTASGRGYNEQFF.

The CDR3 loop reads CSATQETQYF. The CDR3 DNA follows: TGCAGTGCCACACAAGAGACCCAGTACTTC. V gene TRBV20-1 combines with J gene TRBJ2-5; D gene uncertain. V was pared by 6 bases and J by 2 bases, with 4 bases between. The CDR3 loop spans 10 amino acids. From germline, CDR1 is DFQATT and CDR2 SNEGSKA (reference sequence).

The J gene is TRBJ2-4, the V gene TRBV4-1; 9 positions match TRBD2. The junction had 10 bases not matched to a gene; V was cut back by 4 bases and J by 6 bases. Germline V CDR1 and CDR2: MGHRA, YSYEKL. The CDR3 contains 16 residues. CDR3 sequence: CASSPGGAGGLNIQYF. The CDR3 DNA is TGCGCCAGCAGCCCTGGGGGCGCGGGAGGGTTAAACATTCAGTACTTC.